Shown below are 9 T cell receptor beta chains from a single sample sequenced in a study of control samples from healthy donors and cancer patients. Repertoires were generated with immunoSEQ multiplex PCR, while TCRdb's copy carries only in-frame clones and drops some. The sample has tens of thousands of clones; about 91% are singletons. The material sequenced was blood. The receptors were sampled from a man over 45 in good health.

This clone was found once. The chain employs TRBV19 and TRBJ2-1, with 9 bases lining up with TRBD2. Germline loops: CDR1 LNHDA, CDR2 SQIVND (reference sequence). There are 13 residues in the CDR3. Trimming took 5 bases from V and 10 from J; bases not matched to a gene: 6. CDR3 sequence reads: CASSPGLAGEQFF. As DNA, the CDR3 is TGTGCCAGTAGTCCGGGACTAGCTGGGGAGCAGTTCTTC.

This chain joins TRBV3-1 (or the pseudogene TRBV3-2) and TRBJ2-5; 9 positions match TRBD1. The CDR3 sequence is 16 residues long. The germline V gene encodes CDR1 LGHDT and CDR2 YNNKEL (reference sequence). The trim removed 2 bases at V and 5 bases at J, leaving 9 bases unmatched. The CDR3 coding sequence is TGTGCCAGCAGCCAAATCCGGGACAGGGTGAGGGAGACCCAGTACTTC. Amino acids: CASSQIRDRVRETQYF.

CDR3: CASRTQRANTEAFF. In DNA, the CDR3 is TGTGCCAGTAGGACCCAGCGGGCAAACACTGAAGCTTTCTTT. The rearrangement joins TRBV19 to TRBJ1-1; D gene unclear. CDR1 and CDR2 from the germline V gene are LNHDA and SQIVND (reference sequence). This CDR3 has 14 residues. The V and J ends lost 6 bases and 2 bases respectively, with 13 bases between them.

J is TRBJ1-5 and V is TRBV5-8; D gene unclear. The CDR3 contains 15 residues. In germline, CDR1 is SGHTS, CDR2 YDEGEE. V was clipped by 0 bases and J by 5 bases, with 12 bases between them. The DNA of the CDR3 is TGTGCCAGCAGCTTGGCGGCGGGGTCACATCAGCCCCAGCATTTT. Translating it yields CASSLAAGSHQPQHF.

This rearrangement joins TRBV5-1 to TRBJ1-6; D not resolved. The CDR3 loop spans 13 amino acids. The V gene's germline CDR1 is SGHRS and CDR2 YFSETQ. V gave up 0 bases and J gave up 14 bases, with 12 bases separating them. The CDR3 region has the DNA TGCGCCAGCAGCTTGGAGGCTTTTACGACCCTCCACTTT. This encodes CASSLEAFTTLHF.

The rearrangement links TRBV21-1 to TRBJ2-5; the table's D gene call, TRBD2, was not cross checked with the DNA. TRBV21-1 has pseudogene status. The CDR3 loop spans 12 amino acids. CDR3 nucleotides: TGTGCCAACGCGATGTACCAAGAGACCCAGTACTTC. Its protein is CANAMYQETQYF.

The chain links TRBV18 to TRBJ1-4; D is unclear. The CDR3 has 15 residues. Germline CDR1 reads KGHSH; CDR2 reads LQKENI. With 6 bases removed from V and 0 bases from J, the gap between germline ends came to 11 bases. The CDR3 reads CASSKQWATNEKLFF. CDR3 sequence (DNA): TGTGCCAGCTCCAAGCAGTGGGCAACTAATGAAAAACTGTTTTTT. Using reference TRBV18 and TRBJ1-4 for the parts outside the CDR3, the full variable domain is NAGVMQNPRHLVRRRGQEARLRCSPMKGHSHVYWYRQLPEEGLKFMVYLQKENIIDESGMPKERFSAEFPKEGPSILRIQQVVRGDSAAYFCASSKQWATNEKLFFGSGTQLSVL.

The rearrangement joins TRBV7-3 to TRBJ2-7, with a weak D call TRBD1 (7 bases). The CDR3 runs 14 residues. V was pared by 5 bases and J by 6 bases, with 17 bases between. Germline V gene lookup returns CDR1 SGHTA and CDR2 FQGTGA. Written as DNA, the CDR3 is TGTGCCAGCAGCCTATTCGGAGGGGGCGTCGAGCAGTACTTC. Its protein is CASSLFGGGVEQYF. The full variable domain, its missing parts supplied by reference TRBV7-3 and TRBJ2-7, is GAGVSQTPSNKVTEKGKYVELRCDPISGHTALYWYRQSLGQGPEFLIYFQGTGAADDSGLPNDRFFAVRPEGSVSTLKIQRTERGDSAVYLCASSLFGGGVEQYFGPGTRLTVT.

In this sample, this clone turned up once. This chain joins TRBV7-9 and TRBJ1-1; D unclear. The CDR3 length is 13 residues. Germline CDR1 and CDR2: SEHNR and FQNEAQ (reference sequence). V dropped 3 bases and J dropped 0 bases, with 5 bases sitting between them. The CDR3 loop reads CASSFTVNTEAFF. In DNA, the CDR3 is TGTGCCAGCAGCTTTACGGTGAACACTGAAGCTTTCTTT. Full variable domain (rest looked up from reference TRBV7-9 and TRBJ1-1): DTGVSQNPRHKITKRGQNVTFRCDPISEHNRLYWYRQTLGQGPEFLTYFQNEAQLEKSRLLSDRFSAERPKGSFSTLEIQRTEQGDSAMYLCASSFTVNTEAFFGQGTRLTVV.